The next 32 T cell receptor beta chains were all read from a single sample in a study of blood T cell repertoires in COVID-19. Profiling relied on immunoSEQ multiplex PCR, and the TCRdb table lists in-frame clones only, not all of them. The sample carries 200,000 to 250,000 clones, 70% to 90% recorded once. The sample consisted of PBMCs or T cells enriched from blood (not recorded which). All receptors derive from a woman between 45 and 60 years old in a cohort exposed to, infected with or recovered from COVID-19 (not recorded which).

V usage is TRBV29-1 and J usage is TRBJ2-1, with D perhaps TRBD2 (7 bases). CDR1 and CDR2 (germline): SQVTM, ANQGSEA. The V and J ends lost 4 bases and 6 bases respectively, with 16 bases between them. The CDR3 has 14 amino acids. The CDR3 loop reads CSVGAAGAFNEQFF. The CDR3 DNA reads TGCAGCGTTGGTGCTGCGGGGGCTTTCAATGAGCAGTTCTTC.

V and J are TRBV14 and TRBJ1-2; TRBD1 might be the D (6 bases). V lost 3 bases to trimming and J lost 8 bases, with 13 bases between them. The CDR3 covers 13 residues. Germline V lookup: CDR1 SGHDN, CDR2 FVKESK. For the CDR3, the DNA is TGTGCCAGCAGCCACGTGGCAGGGGAGGGCTACACCTTC. This gives the protein CASSHVAGEGYTF.

The chain links TRBV11-2 to TRBJ2-5; TRBD1 might be the D (6 bases). CDR1 is SGHAT and CDR2 is FQNNGV in the germline V gene. The CDR3 is made up of 14 amino acids. Trimming left V 1 base short and J 6 bases short, with 12 bases between. CDR3 sequence reads: CASSLGTVTKTQYF. In nucleotides, the CDR3 is TGTGCCAGCAGCTTAGGGACAGTTACTAAGACCCAGTACTTC.

The chain uses TRBV5-1 and TRBJ2-2; 8 bases fit TRBD1. V shed 0 bases, J shed 1 base, and the junction held 2 bases outside the gene matches. This CDR3 is 16 amino acids long. Germline V gene data show CDR1 as SGHRS and CDR2 as YFSETQ. CDR3 in DNA: TGCGCCAGCAGCTTGGAGGGACAGGTGAACACCGGGGAGCTGTTTTTT. Encoded protein: CASSLEGQVNTGELFF.

The chain joins TRBV4-2 to TRBJ2-6; D is possibly TRBD2 (5 bases). Germline V gene lookup returns CDR1 LGHNA and CDR2 YNFKEQ. V shed 4 bases and J shed 2 bases, with 12 bases lying between them. The CDR3 is made up of 16 amino acids. CDR3 sequence: CASSRELTTGANVLTF. The CDR3 bases are TGTGCCAGCAGCCGAGAGCTGACTACTGGGGCCAACGTCCTGACTTTC.

The rearrangement joins TRBV29-1 to TRBJ1-1, with a possible D match to TRBD1 (6 bases). This CDR3 has 14 amino acids. The V and J ends lost 5 bases and 0 bases respectively, with 13 bases between them. Germline V gene data show CDR1 as SQVTM and CDR2 as ANQGSEA. DNA for the CDR3: TGCAGCGTTACAACGACAGGTATGAACACTGAAGCTTTCTTT. This translates into CSVTTTGMNTEAFF. Filled out from reference TRBV29-1 and TRBJ1-1, the complete variable domain reads SAVISQKPSRDICQRGTSLTIQCQVDSQVTMMFWYRQQPGQSLTLIATANQGSEATYESGFVIDKFPISRPNLTFSTLTVSNMSPEDSSIYLCSVTTTGMNTEAFFGQGTRLTVV.

The chain combines TRBV7-9 with TRBJ2-5, with D unresolved. The CDR3 has 14 amino acids. Germline V gives CDR1 SEHNR, CDR2 FQNEAQ (reference sequence). The V end was cut by 1 base, the J end by 4 bases, with 10 bases between. The CDR3 loop reads CASSLDSVRETQYF. CDR3 DNA: TGTGCCAGCAGCTTAGATTCAGTCCGAGAGACCCAGTACTTC. The variable domain in full, with the rest retrieved from reference TRBV7-9 and TRBJ2-5, is DTGVSQNPRHKITKRGQNVTFRCDPISEHNRLYWYRQTLGQGPEFLTYFQNEAQLEKSRLLSDRFSAERPKGSFSTLEIQRTEQGDSAMYLCASSLDSVRETQYFGPGTRLLVL.

The CDR3 DNA sequence: TGTGCCACCCAGGCGGCGACAGGGCTTCAGCCCCAGCATTTT. It codes for CATQAATGLQPQHF. This chain joins TRBV28 and TRBJ1-5; 7 bases match TRBD1. Germline CDR1 is MDHEN and CDR2 is SYDVKM. The ends lost 10 bases at V and 6 bases at J; junction bases unmatched: 12. CDR3 length equals 14 residues.

CDR3 DNA: TGTGCCAGCAGCCCCACACAGGGGCGAGAGCAGTACTTC. Amino acid sequence: CASSPTQGREQYF. This sequence joins TRBV7-9 and TRBJ2-7, with 7 bases aligning to TRBD1. From germline, CDR1 is SEHNR and CDR2 FQNEAQ (reference sequence). Trimming cost V 5 bases and J 7 bases; bases outside gene matches: 8. CDR3 length: 13 amino acids.

This chain connects TRBV4-2 to TRBJ2-2; 9 nucleotides align to TRBD2. The CDR3 length is 15 residues. V lost 1 base, J lost 6 bases, and 3 bases stayed unmatched. Germline V lookup: CDR1 LGHNA, CDR2 YNFKEQ. DNA for the CDR3: TGTGCCAGCAGCCAAGTGAAGCGGGGGGCCGGGGAGCTGTTTTTT. This encodes CASSQVKRGAGELFF.

The rearrangement uses TRBV6-2 or TRBV6-3 and TRBJ2-7; TRBD2 matches at 13 bases. The CDR3 totals 20 residues. Germline V gene sequence: CDR1 MNHEY, CDR2 SVGEGT. V was pared by 2 bases and J by 2 bases, with 15 bases of the junction left unmatched. CDR3 protein: CASSYPYLTSGGPTTYEQYF. The CDR3 DNA follows: TGTGCCAGCAGTTACCCCTATTTGACTAGCGGGGGGCCAACAACCTACGAGCAGTACTTC.

The chain carries TRBV14 and TRBJ1-1, with 9 nucleotides matching TRBD1. V shed 4 bases and J 6 bases; nucleotides not matched to a gene: 9. CDR1 is SGHDN, CDR2 FVKESK, per germline. The CDR3 length is 15 residues. The CDR3 spells CASSRSQGAGAEAFF. The CDR3 nucleotides are TGTGCCAGCAGCCGCTCACAGGGGGCGGGCGCTGAAGCTTTCTTT. The full variable domain, its missing parts supplied by reference TRBV14 and TRBJ1-1, is EAGVTQFPSHSVIEKGQTVTLRCDPISGHDNLYWYRRVMGKEIKFLLHFVKESKQDESGMPNNRFLAERTGGTYSTLKVQPAELEDSGVYFCASSRSQGAGAEAFFGQGTRLTVV.

This chain connects TRBV4-2 to TRBJ2-5; the match to TRBD2 covers 9 bases. Germline CDR1 and CDR2: LGHNA and YNFKEQ. CDR3 length: 15 amino acids. V lost 0 bases to trimming and J lost 1 base; unmatched junction nucleotides: 0. The CDR3 region is CASSQERGGQETQYF. The CDR3 DNA is TGTGCCAGCAGCCAAGAGCGGGGGGGCCAAGAGACCCAGTACTTC.

CDR3 protein: CASTPMRAGTTNEKLFF. DNA of the CDR3: TGCGCCAGCACCCCGATGAGGGCCGGGACAACTAATGAAAAACTGTTTTTT. The rearrangement uses TRBV10-2 and TRBJ1-4; D is ambiguous. The CDR3 sequence is 17 residues long. The ends were cut back, 7 bases at V and 0 bases at J, with 18 bases in the middle. Germline loops: CDR1 WSHSY, CDR2 SAAADI.

The gene calls are TRBV4-1 and TRBJ1-5; TRBD1 matches 8 bases. Germline V gene lookup returns CDR1 MGHRA and CDR2 YSYEKL. The length of the CDR3 is 15 residues. V shed 1 base and J 4 bases; nucleotides not matched to a gene: 3. CDR3 in amino acids: CASSQADRENQPQHF. CDR3 DNA sequence: TGCGCCAGCAGCCAAGCGGACAGGGAGAATCAGCCCCAGCATTTT.

Only one count was recorded for this clone. The chain uses TRBV27 and TRBJ1-5, with D tentatively TRBD1 (5 bases). This CDR3 has 16 amino acids. V was trimmed by 5 bases and J by 1 base, leaving 15 bases between them. Per germline, CDR1 MNHEY and CDR2 SMNVEV (reference sequence). The DNA for the CDR3 is TGTGCCAGCAGTCCATGGGCCCAGGGAAGCAATCAGCCCCAGCATTTT. This encodes CASSPWAQGSNQPQHF.

The chain carries TRBV18 and TRBJ1-1; a weak D match, TRBD1 (5 bases). The CDR3 has 15 residues. V lost 1 base, J lost 0 bases, and 9 bases lay in between. Per germline, CDR1 KGHSH and CDR2 LQKENI. This chain's CDR3 is CASSPRKGLNTEAFF. In DNA, the CDR3 is TGTGCCAGCTCACCACGAAAGGGGCTGAACACTGAAGCTTTCTTT.

The chain is built from TRBV3-1 (or the pseudogene TRBV3-2) and TRBJ1-3; TRBD1 is a possible D gene (6 bases). In germline, CDR1 is LGHDT, CDR2 YNNKEL (reference sequence). The CDR3 contains 15 residues. Trimming pared 4 bases from V and 8 bases from J, leaving 18 bases between. This chain's CDR3 is CASSPQGQHRDTIYF. The DNA for the CDR3 is TGTGCCAGCAGCCCACAAGGACAGCATAGAGACACCATATATTTT.

The chain combines TRBV4-2 with TRBJ1-6, with D perhaps matching TRBD1 (5 bases). The CDR3 sequence is 17 residues long. CDR1 and CDR2 from the germline V gene are LGHNA and YNFKEQ. The V end lost 0 bases, the J end lost 13 bases, and 22 bases lay between the germline ends. In DNA form, the CDR3 reads TGTGCCAGCAGCCAAGATGATATGGGGACCCCCCGGGGGCCCCTCCACTTT. Translation gives CASSQDDMGTPRGPLHF.

The CDR3 DNA reads TGTGCCAGCAGCCAAGATCGAGGACTAGCGGAGACCCAGTACTTC. Translation gives CASSQDRGLAETQYF. This rearrangement joins TRBV4-2 to TRBJ2-5; 9 positions match TRBD2. The germline CDR1 and CDR2 sequences are LGHNA and YNFKEQ. The CDR3 sequence is 15 residues long. After removal of 0 bases from V and 5 bases from J, the junction contained 4 bases not matched to a gene.

A note on this clone: Additional DNA sequences in this sample encode the identical CDR3. The chain carries TRBV4-2 and TRBJ2-2; unclear D gene. CDR1 and CDR2 (germline): LGHNA, YNFKEQ. V dropped 0 bases and J dropped 3 bases, with 8 bases sitting between them. The CDR3 is made up of 15 amino acids. DNA for the CDR3: TGTGCCAGCAGCCAAGACAGATCTTACACCGGGGAGCTGTTTTTT. Amino acid sequence: CASSQDRSYTGELFF.

The chain uses TRBV10-3 and TRBJ1-2, with 9 bases matching TRBD1. CDR3 length equals 15 residues. Germline V gives CDR1 ENHRY, CDR2 SYGVKD. J was trimmed by 5 bases and V by 4 bases; bases with no gene match: 8. The CDR3 DNA follows: TGTGCCATCAGTGTCCGACAGGGGGTAGGTTATGGCTACACCTTC. Amino acid sequence: CAISVRQGVGYGYTF.

The J gene is TRBJ1-6, the V gene TRBV30; D not certain. Trimming stripped 4 bases from V and 14 bases from J, with 15 bases between. This CDR3 has 12 amino acids. Germline values: CDR1 GTSNPN, CDR2 SVGIG (reference sequence). As DNA, the CDR3 is TGTGCCTGGATAGGCGACGGAGGGACCCTCCACTTT. Translation: CAWIGDGGTLHF.

This clone was observed once. V gene TRBV7-8 combines with J gene TRBJ2-5, with D perhaps TRBD2 (5 bases). The V gene's germline CDR1 is SGHVS and CDR2 FQNEAQ. This CDR3 region has 15 residues. V lost 5 bases and J lost 2, with 15 bases in between. This chain's CDR3 is CASSRVTSVQETQYF. CDR3 bases: TGTGCCAGCAGCCGAGTTACTAGTGTGCAAGAGACCCAGTACTTC.

The chain couples TRBV2 to TRBJ1-1; D might be TRBD1 (5 bases). Germline V gene lookup returns CDR1 SNHLY and CDR2 FYNNEI. V lost 3 bases to trimming and J lost 5 bases, with 16 bases between them. The CDR3 is made up of 15 amino acids. The CDR3 DNA sequence: TGTGCCAGCAGTGACCCGGCCGCGGGGGGGACTGAAGCTTTCTTT. Its protein is CASSDPAAGGTEAFF. The variable domain in full, with the rest retrieved from reference TRBV2 and TRBJ1-1, is EPEVTQTPSHQVTQMGQEVILRCVPISNHLYFYWYRQILGQKVEFLVSFYNNEISEKSEIFDDQFSVERPDGSNFTLKIRSTKLEDSAMYFCASSDPAAGGTEAFFGQGTRLTVV.

In the case of this clone: At one of its ends the junction is not consistent with the germline gene, which may arise from a read error. V gene TRBV19 combines with J gene TRBJ1-2, with 10 bases that match TRBD1. The CDR3 spans 12 residues. Germline V gives CDR1 LNHDA, CDR2 SQIVND (reference sequence). The CDR3 reads CASRRQGAHPLF. CDR3 DNA: TGTGCCAGTAGGAGACAGGGGGCCCACCCTTTGTTC.

This chain uses TRBV14 with TRBJ1-2, with D perhaps TRBD1 (6 bases). Trimming pared 0 bases from V and 7 bases from J, leaving 15 bases between. This CDR3 is 15 amino acids long. Germline assignment: CDR1 SGHDN and CDR2 FVKESK. CDR3 sequence: CASSQETGQVRGYTF. CDR3 DNA sequence: TGTGCCAGCAGCCAAGAGACAGGCCAGGTTCGTGGCTACACCTTC.

This clone has only one observation. The V and J genes are TRBV5-6 and TRBJ1-2, with D perhaps matching TRBD1 (5 bases). The V and J ends lost 6 bases and 1 base respectively, with 22 bases between them. This CDR3 comprises 17 residues. CDR1 and CDR2 (germline): SGHDT, YYEEEE. The CDR3 region has the DNA TGTGCCAGCACCTCCCAAGTGGGGCCGACTCTTAACTATGGCTACACCTTC. Encoded protein: CASTSQVGPTLNYGYTF.

The chain recombines TRBV6-2 or TRBV6-3 with TRBJ1-4; D is uncertain. V was pared by 6 bases and J by 7 bases, with 6 bases between. The CDR3 consists of 11 residues. CDR1 and CDR2 from the germline V gene are MNHEY and SVGEGT. CDR3 in DNA: TGTGCCAGCAGCAATAGTGAAAAACTGTTTTTT. It codes for CASSNSEKLFF.

The chain is built from TRBV6-5 and TRBJ1-3; D remains ambiguous. There are 14 residues in the CDR3. The ends were cut back, 6 bases at V and 0 bases at J, with 9 bases in the middle. CDR1 is MNHEY, CDR2 SVGAGI, per germline. CDR3 sequence: CASREGGSGNTIYF. CDR3 DNA: TGTGCCAGCAGAGAGGGCGGCTCTGGAAACACCATATATTTT.

The rearrangement uses TRBV6-5 and TRBJ2-2, with D maybe TRBD1 (5 bases). Trimming shortened V by 0 bases and J by 6 bases, and 11 bases separated the two germline ends. CDR3 length equals 15 residues. The germline gives CDR1 MNHEY, CDR2 SVGAGI. DNA for the CDR3: TGTGCCAGCAGTTACTCAGGGGCCCGCCCCGGGGAGCTGTTTTTT. It is translated as CASSYSGARPGELFF.

This chain connects TRBV5-6 to TRBJ2-1, with 9 bases identical to TRBD1. The V gene's germline CDR1 is SGHDT and CDR2 YYEEEE. The CDR3 has 15 residues. The V gene end was trimmed by 5 bases and the J gene end by 9 bases; junction bases not matched to a gene: 12. In DNA, the CDR3 is TGTGCCAGCAGGGAGGGCCGGGACAGGGCTGCTGAGCAGTTCTTC. It encodes CASREGRDRAAEQFF.